This T cell receptor (beta chain) was identified in a study of control samples from healthy donors and cancer patients (dated by TCRdb to the early 2020s). Of note for this clone: Its antigen is not yet known. No base quality values were provided; no much bigger clone lies one nucleotide off.

The CDR1 and CDR2 encoded by the germline V gene are MDHEN and SYDVKM. Unmatched junction bases come to 9, with V trimmed by 4 bases and J by 1 base. Counted from cysteine to phenylalanine, this CDR3 has 16 amino acids. Just CDR3 DNA is preserved here, 48 bases in frame from base 1. Libraries were made using the immunoSEQ multiplex PCR assay. TCRdb carries this immuneACCESS record with in-frame sequences only. Its versions omit some clonotypes, under half of them owing to an unresolved V gene in the studies checked, with the rest unexplained. Within this sample are roughly 95,000 clones, with roughly 92% of them counted one time only. Around 3% of the sample rests with the top ten.

This receptor was obtained from a human donor in good health. The donor label of this sample is uncertain. The sample taken for sequencing was blood. The chain employs TRBV28 and TRBJ1-1; 7 bases in the junction line up with TRBD1. The CDR3 region: CASSSLGRDRNTEAFF. The sequenced DNA is TGTGCCAGCAGTTCCCTGGGCCGGGACAGGAACACTGAAGCTTTCTTT.